The 4 T cell receptor beta chains below were found in one sample sequenced in a study of blood T cell repertoires in COVID-19. This table comes from immunoSEQ multiplex PCR, and its TCRdb copy is limited to in-frame clones, with some not included. The repertoire holds 150,000 to 200,000 clones, with 85% to 90% as singletons. Material for sequencing was peripheral blood. The receptors derive from a woman in her fifties or sixties with COVID-19, enrolled during active disease.

The chain uses TRBV5-4 and TRBJ2-1; the D gene is possibly TRBD2 (6 bases). The CDR3 spans 13 residues. Trimming took off 4 bases at V and 4 bases at J, with 9 bases between the two ends. Germline loops: CDR1 SGHNT, CDR2 YYREEE (reference sequence). This CDR3 is CASSPGTYNEQFF. In DNA, the CDR3 is TGTGCCAGCAGCCCCGGGACTTACAATGAGCAGTTCTTC. Together with reference TRBV5-4 and TRBJ2-1, the CDR3 gives the full variable domain: ETGVTQSPTHLIKTRGQQVTLRCSSQSGHNTVSWYQQALGQGPQFIFQYYREEENGRGNFPPRFSGLQFPNYSSELNVNALELDDSALYLCASSPGTYNEQFFGPGTRLTVL.

This clone appeared once. The gene calls are TRBV3-1 (or the pseudogene TRBV3-2) and TRBJ2-3; possibly TRBD1 for D (6 bases). CDR3 size: 15 residues. V was clipped by 8 bases and J by 0 bases, with 15 bases between them. Germline V gene sequence: CDR1 LGHDT, CDR2 YNNKEL (reference sequence). The CDR3 nucleotides are TGTGCCAGCGCGGTAGGGGGAGTTAGCACAGATACGCAGTATTTT. This sequence encodes CASAVGGVSTDTQYF.

The chain has TRBV7-9 and TRBJ1-1, with D perhaps TRBD1 (6 bases). The CDR3 has 14 amino acids. CDR1 SEHNR and CDR2 FQNEAQ come from the germline V gene (reference sequence). V was clipped by 1 base and J by 3 bases, with 9 bases between them. CDR3 DNA sequence: TGTGCCAGCAGCTTAGAAGGACAGTACACTGAAGCTTTCTTT. The encoded protein is CASSLEGQYTEAFF.

The chain joins TRBV2 to TRBJ1-1; D uncertain. The CDR3 is 11 amino acids. V lost 7 bases and J lost 8, with 11 bases in between. Looked up from germline, CDR1 is SNHLY and CDR2 is FYNNEI. CDR3 amino acids: CASTLRSEAFF. The CDR3 DNA is TGTGCCAGCACTCTCCGGTCCGAAGCTTTCTTT.